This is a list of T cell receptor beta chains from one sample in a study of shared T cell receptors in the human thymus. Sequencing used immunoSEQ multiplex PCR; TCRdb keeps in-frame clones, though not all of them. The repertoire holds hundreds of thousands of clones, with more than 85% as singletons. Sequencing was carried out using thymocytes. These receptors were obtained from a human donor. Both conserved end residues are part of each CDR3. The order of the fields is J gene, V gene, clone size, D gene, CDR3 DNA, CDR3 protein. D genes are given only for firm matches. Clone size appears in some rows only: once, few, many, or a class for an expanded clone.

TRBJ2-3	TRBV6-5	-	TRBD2	TGTGCCAGCAGTTACCCCGGCGGGGGGCAGTATTTT	CASSYPGGGQYF
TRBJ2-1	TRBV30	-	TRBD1	TGTGCCTGGAGTGTACACCAACAGGGGGCTTACAATGAGCAGTTCTTC	CAWSVHQQGAYNEQFF
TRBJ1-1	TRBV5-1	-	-	TGCGCCAGCAGCTTGGTTTGGGATGTGAACACTGAAGCTTTCTTT	CASSLVWDVNTEAFF
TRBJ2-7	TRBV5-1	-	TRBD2	TGCGCCAGCTCCCCTCTCGGGGGGAACTCCTACGAGCAGTACTTC	CASSPLGGNSYEQYF
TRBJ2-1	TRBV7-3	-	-	TGTGCCAGCAGCCAGAGTTTATATGAGCAGTTCTTC	CASSQSLYEQFF
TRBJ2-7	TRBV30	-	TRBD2	TGTGCCTGGAGTCACACCCCTAGCGGTAGCTCCTACGAGCAGTACTTC	CAWSHTPSGSSYEQYF
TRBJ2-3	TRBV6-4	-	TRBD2	TGTGCCAGCAGCCCAAGCGGGACGACAGATACGCAGTATTTT	CASSPSGTTDTQYF
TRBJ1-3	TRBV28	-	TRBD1	TGTGCCAGCAGGCTTCCCAGGGGGCGCGGTGGAAACACCATATATTTT	CASRLPRGRGGNTIYF
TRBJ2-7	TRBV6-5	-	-	TGTGCCAGCAGTTACTCGAGCGAGAGGGCCTACGAGCAGTACTTC	CASSYSSERAYEQYF
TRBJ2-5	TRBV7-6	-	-	TGTGCCAGCAGCTTAGGACTCCCCGTGGAGACCCAGTACTTC	CASSLGLPVETQYF
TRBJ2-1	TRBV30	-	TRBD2	TGTGCCTGGACTCAGAGGACTAGCGGCTACAATGAGCAGTTCTTC	CAWTQRTSGYNEQFF
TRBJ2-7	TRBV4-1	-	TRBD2	TGCGCCAGCAGAGAGAAGGTTTGGGAGGCGGGAGCCTACGAGCAGTACTTC	CASREKVWEAGAYEQYF
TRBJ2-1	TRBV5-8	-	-	TGTGCCAGCAGCTTTGGACTGAACAATGAGCAGTTCTTC	CASSFGLNNEQFF
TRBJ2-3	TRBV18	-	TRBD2	TGTGCCAGCTCACTAGCGGGTTACACAGATACGCAGTATTTT	CASSLAGYTDTQYF
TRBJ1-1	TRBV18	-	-	TGTGCCAGCTCACCAGGACAGACGAACACTGAAGCTTTCTTT	CASSPGQTNTEAFF
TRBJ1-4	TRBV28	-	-	TGTGCCAGCATGGGGGACAACGGACCGGGAAAACTGTTTTTT	CASMGDNGPGKLFF
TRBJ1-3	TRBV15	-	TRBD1	TGTGCCACCAGTCAGGGGGGGGAAGGAAACACCATATATTTT	CATSQGGEGNTIYF
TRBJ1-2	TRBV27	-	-	TGTGCCAGCAGTCCCTTGGGGGCAGAACCCAACTATGGCTACACCTTC	CASSPLGAEPNYGYTF
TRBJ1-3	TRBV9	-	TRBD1	TGTGCCAGCAGCCCACGGACAGGACCAAACACCATATATTTT	CASSPRTGPNTIYF
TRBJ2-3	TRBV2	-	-	TGTGCCAGCAGTGGTCTTTCGTGGGCTTCCACAGATACGCAGTATTTT	CASSGLSWASTDTQYF
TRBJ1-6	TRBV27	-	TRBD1	TGTGCCAGCAGTCCCAGGGGGGGGCCCGAATTGTCACCCCTCCACTTT	CASSPRGGPELSPLHF
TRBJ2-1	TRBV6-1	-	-	TGTGCCAGCAGTGAAGATCCGGGCGTAGAAACCTACAATGAGCAGTTCTTC	CASSEDPGVETYNEQFF
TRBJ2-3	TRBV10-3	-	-	TGTGCCATCAGTGATAGGCGGGACACAGATACGCAGTATTTT	CAISDRRDTDTQYF
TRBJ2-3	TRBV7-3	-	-	TGTGCCAGCAGCCATGGGGTAGCGGGCACAGATACGCAGTATTTT	CASSHGVAGTDTQYF
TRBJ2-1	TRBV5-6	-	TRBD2	TGTGCCAGCAGCTTGAGGACTAGCGGAGACAATGAGCAGTTCTTC	CASSLRTSGDNEQFF
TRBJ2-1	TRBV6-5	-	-	TGTGCCAGCAGTTACTCGTCTAGCGCATCCTACAATGAGCAGTTCTTC	CASSYSSSASYNEQFF
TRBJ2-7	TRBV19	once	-	TGTGCCAGTAGTATAGGCCGGCGACGGCCCCACGAGCAGTACTTC	CASSIGRRRPHEQYF
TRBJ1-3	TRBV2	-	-	TGTGCCAGCAGTGCCGGAACCATATATTTT	CASSAGTIYF
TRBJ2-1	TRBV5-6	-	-	TGTGCCAGCGGCGCAAAGCATGAGCAGTTCTTC	CASGAKHEQFF
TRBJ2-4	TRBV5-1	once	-	TGCGCCAGCAGCTTGGTGGGGGAATCTCAGTACTTC	CASSLVGESQYF
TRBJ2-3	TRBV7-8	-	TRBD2	TGTGCCAGCATCCCCCCCAGGACTAGCCGTGGCACAGATACGCAGTATTTT	CASIPPRTSRGTDTQYF
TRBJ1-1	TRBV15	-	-	TGTGCCACCAGCAGAGAGGGATTAGGGGGAAGCGGCACTGAAGCTTTCTTT	CATSREGLGGSGTEAFF
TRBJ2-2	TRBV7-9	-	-	TGTGCCAGCAGCTTAGGGAGGCTGCGGGACCCCGGGGAGCTGTTTTTT	CASSLGRLRDPGELFF
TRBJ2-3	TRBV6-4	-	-	TGTGCCAGCAGTGCGCGAGGAGGGCCGACAGATACGCAGTATTTT	CASSARGGPTDTQYF
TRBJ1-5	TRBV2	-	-	TGTGCCAGCAGTCCCTCACCGAATTATTGGCGAGAGGGGCCCCAGCATTTT	CASSPSPNYWREGPQHF
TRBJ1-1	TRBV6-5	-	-	TGTGGGACGCTCGGGGGGGTAGGCACTGAAGCTTTCTTT	CGTLGGVGTEAFF
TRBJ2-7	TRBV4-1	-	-	TGCGCCAGCAGCCAAGATTTAGGGCGGGGGCCGGGCTACGAGCAGTACTTC	CASSQDLGRGPGYEQYF
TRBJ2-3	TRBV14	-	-	TGTGCCAGCAGCCAAGATCAACAGGGATCAGATACGCAGTATTTT	CASSQDQQGSDTQYF
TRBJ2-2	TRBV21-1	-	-	TGTGCCAGCCCCGAAGAAGGGGAGCTGTTTTTT	CASPEEGELFF
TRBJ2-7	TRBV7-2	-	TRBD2	TGTGCCAGCAGCTTAGGGCTAGCGGGAGACTCCTACGAGCAGTACTTC	CASSLGLAGDSYEQYF
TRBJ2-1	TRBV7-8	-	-	TGTGCCAGCAGCTTAGCGCGAGCGGACCTCTACAATGAGCAGTTCTTC	CASSLARADLYNEQFF
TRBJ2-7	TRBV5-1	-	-	TGCGCCAGCAGCTTTGGACAGGAGGGCTACGAGCAGTACTTC	CASSFGQEGYEQYF
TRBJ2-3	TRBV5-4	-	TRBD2	TGTGCCACCCGTAAAAGCGGGAGGAGATCATCAGATACGCAGTATTTT	CATRKSGRRSSDTQYF
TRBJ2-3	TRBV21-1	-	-	TGTGCCAGCAGCAAATGGGGACAGCCTCACAGCACAGATACGCAGTATTTT	CASSKWGQPHSTDTQYF
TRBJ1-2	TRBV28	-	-	TGTGCCAGCAGTTTATGGGGGACTAACTATGGCTACACCTTC	CASSLWGTNYGYTF
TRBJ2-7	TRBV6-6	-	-	TGTGCCAGCAGTTCGGGACCGGGATACTACGAGCAGTACTTC	CASSSGPGYYEQYF